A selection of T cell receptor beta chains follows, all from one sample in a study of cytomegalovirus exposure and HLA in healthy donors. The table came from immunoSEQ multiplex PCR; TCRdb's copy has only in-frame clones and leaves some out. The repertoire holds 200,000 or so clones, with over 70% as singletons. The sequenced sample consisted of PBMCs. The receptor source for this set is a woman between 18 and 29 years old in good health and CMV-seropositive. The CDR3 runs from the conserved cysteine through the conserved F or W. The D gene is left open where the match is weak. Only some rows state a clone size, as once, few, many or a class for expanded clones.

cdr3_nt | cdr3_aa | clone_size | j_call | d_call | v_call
TGTGCCAGCAGTAGATTCGGGACAGGGGAATTCACTGAAGCTTTCTTT | CASSRFGTGEFTEAFF | once | TRBJ1-1 | TRBD1 | TRBV6-4
TGTGCCACCAGCAGAGATAGGCCCCAGGGTTACAATGAGCAGTTCTTC | CATSRDRPQGYNEQFF | NA | TRBJ2-1 | NA | TRBV15
TGCAGCGTGGTTGGACAGGGACTGGCCTATGGCTACACCTTC | CSVVGQGLAYGYTF | few | TRBJ1-2 | TRBD1 | TRBV29-1
TGTGCTAGTGGTTTGACAGGGAACGGCAATCAGCCCCAGCATTTT | CASGLTGNGNQPQHF | NA | TRBJ1-5 | NA | TRBV12-5
TGCGCCAGCAGCCCCCGACAGGTTGGAGGGAACACTGAAGCTTTCTTT | CASSPRQVGGNTEAFF | NA | TRBJ1-1 | NA | TRBV4-1
TGTGCCAGCACCGGAGGACTAGCGGTGGATACGCAGTATTTT | CASTGGLAVDTQYF | few | TRBJ2-3 | TRBD2 | TRBV11-1
TGTGCCAGCAGCGTGAGTCTAGCGGGGGGAAACACCGGGGAGCTGTTTTTT | CASSVSLAGGNTGELFF | NA | TRBJ2-2 | TRBD2 | TRBV9
TGTGCCAGCAGCGTATTTGGCAGCACAGATACGCAGTATTTT | CASSVFGSTDTQYF | NA | TRBJ2-3 | NA | TRBV9
TGTGCCAGCAGCTTAGGCGGGACCCGAGGGAACACTGAAGCTTTCTTT | CASSLGGTRGNTEAFF | NA | TRBJ1-1 | NA | TRBV7-2
TGTGCCAGCAACCCAACTCCGGGGGGGACTGGAAACACCATATATTTT | CASNPTPGGTGNTIYF | NA | TRBJ1-3 | NA | TRBV19